The 8 T cell receptor beta chains listed next were all sequenced from one sample in a study of T-cell memory formation after mild COVID-19. MiXCR was run by TCRdb on the 5' RACE reads, yielding one entry per CDR3 protein. Altogether roughly 400,000 distinct CDR3 sequences are present, 20% to 25% being singletons, with the ten largest covering around 8.1%. Material: PBMCs or a T cell subset sorted from them (not recorded which). The receptors stem from an adult woman who had mild COVID-19 (a few samples of this study predate the infection). Cell type and time point are not known.

The chain combines TRBV6-5 with TRBJ1-5, with D unclear. The CDR3 is 14 residues long. Germline-derived CDR1 and CDR2 are MNHEY and SVGAGI. V was shortened by 6 bases and J by 4 bases, with 13 bases between the two germline ends. The CDR3 coding sequence is TGTGCCAGCAGCCCCCGGTCCCTAAATCAGCCCCAGCATTTT. It codes for CASSPRSLNQPQHF.

This clonotype was found a few times. The rearrangement uses TRBV25-1 and TRBJ2-7; D call uncertain. V lost 4 bases and J lost 4, with 14 bases in between. Germline loops: CDR1 MGHDK, CDR2 SYGVNS. This CDR3 contains 14 residues. The CDR3 sequence: CASSAEKPPYEQYF. As DNA, the CDR3 is TGTGCCAGCAGTGCAGAGAAACCCCCTTACGAGCAGTACTTC.

J is TRBJ2-4 and V is TRBV20-1; 15 bases fit TRBD2. Germline trimming cut 5 bases from V and 0 bases from J; bases unmatched to any gene: 8. This CDR3 has 18 amino acids. Germline CDR1 DFQATT, CDR2 SNEGSKA (reference sequence). Written as DNA, the CDR3 is TGCAGTGCTGGAGGGGGGACTAGCGGGAGGATAGCCAAAAACATTCAGTACTTC. Its protein product is CSAGGGTSGRIAKNIQYF.

This clonotype showed up just a few times. V is TRBV6-1 and J is TRBJ2-7; TRBD1 is a possible D gene (6 bases). The CDR3 spans 11 residues. V lost 10 bases and J lost 2, with 9 bases in between. Germline assignment: CDR1 MNHNS and CDR2 SASEGT. CDR3 residues: CAIRDTYEQYF. The CDR3, as DNA: TGTGCCATCAGGGACACCTACGAGCAGTACTTC.

The chain recombines TRBV2 with TRBJ2-1; 7 bases are shared with TRBD1. Germline-derived CDR1 and CDR2 are SNHLY and FYNNEI. The CDR3 has 12 residues. V lost 5 bases, J lost 8 bases, and 3 bases stayed unmatched. The CDR3: CASSSTGDEQFF. In nucleotides, the CDR3 is TGTGCCAGCAGTTCTACAGGGGATGAGCAGTTCTTC.

The V call is TRBV29-1, the J call TRBJ2-3; D gene uncertain. This CDR3 has 11 amino acids. CDR1 and CDR2 from the germline V gene are SQVTM and ANQGSEA. V was trimmed by 2 bases and J by 6 bases, leaving 6 bases between them. The DNA for the CDR3 is TGCAGCGTTGAAATTAACGATACGCAGTATTTT. Its protein product is CSVEINDTQYF.

The sample holds a few counts of this clonotype. This chain uses TRBV7-2 with TRBJ2-5; D gene uncertain. Germline V gives CDR1 SGHTA, CDR2 FQGNSA. This CDR3 spans 14 amino acids. V was trimmed by 0 bases and J by 5 bases, leaving 10 bases between them. The CDR3 sequence: CASSLAGLPETQYF. The CDR3 DNA follows: TGTGCCAGCAGCTTAGCAGGGCTGCCGGAGACCCAGTACTTC.

This clonotype was picked up a small number of times. The chain links TRBV29-1 to TRBJ2-7, with D unresolved. The germline V gene encodes CDR1 SQVTM and CDR2 ANQGSEA. The CDR3 runs to 12 residues. V was shortened by 2 bases and J by 2 bases, with 7 bases between the two germline ends. Here the CDR3 DNA reads TGCAGCGTTGAAATAGCCCCCTACGAGCAGTACTTC. Protein sequence: CSVEIAPYEQYF.